These 23 T cell receptor beta chains share one sample of origin, sequenced in a study of OX40 agonist ivuxolimab in advanced cancers. Method: immunoSEQ multiplex PCR; TCRdb's copy keeps in-frame clones and lacks some. There are 85,000 to 130,000 clones in the sample; roughly nine tenths occur only once, and about 0.5% lies in the top ten. The sample in question was CD4+ or CD8+ T cells sorted from blood, obtained in a trial of the OX40 agonist ivuxolimab. Source of these receptors: an adult with an advanced solid tumor such as melanoma, head and neck, liver or kidney cancer.

V usage is TRBV30 and J usage is TRBJ2-3; no definite D call. The CDR3 loop spans 11 amino acids. Germline CDR1 and CDR2: GTSNPN and SVGIG (reference sequence). V was clipped by 4 bases and J by 4 bases, with 6 bases between them. CDR3 bases: TGTGCCTGGACCCGAGCAGATACGCAGTATTTT. It translates to CAWTRADTQYF.

This clone was recorded only once. The CDR3 DNA is TGTGCCAGCAGCCGGGACCAAGAGACCCAGTACTTC. Translation: CASSRDQETQYF. The rearrangement links TRBV2 to TRBJ2-5; D remains unclear. CDR3 length: 12 residues. The germline gives CDR1 SNHLY, CDR2 FYNNEI. V lost 6 bases, J lost 0 bases, and 5 bases lay in between.

This clone showed up just a few times. The chain links TRBV4-3 to TRBJ2-3; either TRBD1 or TRBD2 may supply D (5 bases each). Germline V CDR1 and CDR2: LGHNA, YSLEER. V gave up 0 bases and J gave up 0 bases, with 13 bases separating them. CDR3 length: 17 amino acids. DNA of the CDR3: TGCGCCAGCAGCCAAGATCGACACGGGGCTAGCACAGATACGCAGTATTTT. As protein: CASSQDRHGASTDTQYF.

The rearrangement uses TRBV28 and TRBJ1-1; D might be TRBD1 (5 bases). This CDR3 has 14 amino acids. Germline CDR1 is MDHEN and CDR2 is SYDVKM. The germline V and J ends were trimmed by 2 bases and 4 bases, with 11 bases remaining between them. The CDR3 reads CASSLAGVGTEAFF. Here the CDR3 DNA reads TGTGCCAGCAGTTTAGCGGGGGTAGGCACTGAAGCTTTCTTT.

The V gene is TRBV4-1, the J gene TRBJ2-1, with D unclear. Trimming cost V 4 bases and J 1 base, with 14 bases left between them. In germline, CDR1 is MGHRA, CDR2 YSYEKL. CDR3 size: 16 residues. The DNA for the CDR3 is TGCGCCAGCAGCCGCTTAGACCTCATGTCCTACAATGAGCAGTTCTTC. This gives the protein CASSRLDLMSYNEQFF.

V usage is TRBV19 and J usage is TRBJ2-7, with 8 bases that match TRBD2. The trim removed 6 bases at V and 0 bases at J, leaving 7 bases unmatched. This CDR3 comprises 15 residues. Per the germline V gene, CDR1 is LNHDA and CDR2 is SQIVND (reference sequence). The CDR3 nucleotides are TGTGCCAGTAGAGCCCCCGGGGGGGGCTCCTACGAGCAGTACTTC. Its protein is CASRAPGGGSYEQYF.

This clone has just one count. The chain recombines TRBV6-5 with TRBJ1-1; a weak D match, TRBD1 (6 bases). V was pared by 6 bases and J by 12 bases, with 14 bases between. This CDR3 is 11 amino acids long. Looked up from germline, CDR1 is MNHEY and CDR2 is SVGAGI. As DNA, the CDR3 is TGTGCCAGCAGCGAGGGGGTTGCGCCTTTCTTT. Residues: CASSEGVAPFF.

V is TRBV5-6 and J is TRBJ2-5, with D possibly being TRBD1 (6 bases). With 3 bases removed from V and 0 bases from J, the gap between germline ends came to 15 bases. This CDR3 comprises 16 residues. The germline V gene has CDR1 SGHDT and CDR2 YYEEEE. CDR3 amino acids: CASSSPDSLYQETQYF. Here the CDR3 DNA reads TGTGCCAGCAGCTCCCCGGACAGTCTGTACCAAGAGACCCAGTACTTC.

This rearrangement joins TRBV6-5 to TRBJ1-4; D is unclear. V was pared by 3 bases and J by 8 bases, with 13 bases between. CDR1 MNHEY and CDR2 SVGAGI come from the germline V gene. The CDR3 covers 14 residues. Here the CDR3 DNA reads TGTGCCAGCAGTTATCGGCAGTTCGGAGAAAAACTGTTTTTT. This sequence encodes CASSYRQFGEKLFF.

This chain joins TRBV30 and TRBJ2-7, with 9 positions matching TRBD1. This CDR3 region has 11 residues. V trimming: 7 bases; J trimming: 4 bases; junction bases outside the gene matches: 2. The germline V gene encodes CDR1 GTSNPN and CDR2 SVGIG (reference sequence). The CDR3 DNA reads as TGTGCCTTGACAGGGGGGTACGAGCAGTACTTC. Its protein product is CALTGGYEQYF.

The chain links TRBV28 to TRBJ2-5, with TRBD2 identical over 9 bases. This CDR3 region has 14 residues. Germline V gene sequence: CDR1 MDHEN, CDR2 SYDVKM. Trimming cost V 7 bases and J 1 base; bases outside gene matches: 4. Written as DNA, the CDR3 is TGTGCCAGCAACTTAGCGGGGGTCCAAGAGACCCAGTACTTC. Translation gives CASNLAGVQETQYF. The full variable domain, completed using reference TRBV28 and TRBJ2-5, is DVKVTQSSRYLVKRTGEKVFLECVQDMDHENMFWYRQDPGLGLRLIYFSYDVKMKEKGDIPEGYSVSREKKERFSLILESASTNQTSMYLCASNLAGVQETQYFGPGTRLLVL.

The chain has TRBV28 and TRBJ1-1, with a weak D call TRBD1 (5 bases). This CDR3 spans 13 amino acids. The germline V gene encodes CDR1 MDHEN and CDR2 SYDVKM. V was cut by 5 bases and J by 4 bases, with 11 bases left in between. CDR3 coding DNA: TGTGCCAGCAGTCTCCGGGACGGCACTGAAGCTTTCTTT. This sequence encodes CASSLRDGTEAFF.

The V gene is TRBV30, the J gene TRBJ1-2, with 8 bases identical to TRBD1. This CDR3 is 14 amino acids long. Losses at the gene ends were 0 bases for V and 3 bases for J; bases not matched to a gene: 3. Germline values: CDR1 GTSNPN, CDR2 SVGIG (reference sequence). DNA for the CDR3: TGTGCCTGGAGTGTAACAGGGGGTGACTATGGCTACACCTTC. Its protein product is CAWSVTGGDYGYTF.

The rearrangement uses TRBV18 and TRBJ2-7; perhaps TRBD1 as D (5 bases). V was clipped by 3 bases and J by 5 bases, with 11 bases between them. CDR1 is KGHSH and CDR2 is LQKENI in the germline V gene. The CDR3 is 13 residues long. CDR3 in amino acids: CASSPLEGDEQYF. In nucleotides, the CDR3 is TGTGCCAGCTCACCCTTGGAAGGGGACGAGCAGTACTTC.

V usage is TRBV6-5 and J usage is TRBJ1-1, with TRBD1 as a possible D gene (5 bases). V was cut by 5 bases and J by 2 bases, with 12 bases left in between. Looked up from germline, CDR1 is MNHEY and CDR2 is SVGAGI. The CDR3 has 14 amino acids. This chain's CDR3 is CASSGAGDNTEAFF. In DNA form, the CDR3 reads TGTGCCAGCAGTGGGGCGGGGGATAACACTGAAGCTTTCTTT.

V usage is TRBV30 and J usage is TRBJ2-7; 11 bases are shared with TRBD1. The CDR3 consists of 13 residues. Trimming removed 3 bases from V and 2 bases from J; junction bases left unmatched: 0. Germline CDR1 and CDR2: GTSNPN and SVGIG (reference sequence). This CDR3 is CAWRGQGAYEQYF. The DNA for the CDR3 is TGTGCCTGGAGGGGACAGGGGGCCTACGAGCAGTACTTC.

This chain uses TRBV2 with TRBJ1-5; D unclear. V lost 4 bases and J 3 bases, leaving 4 bases between the germline ends. CDR3 length: 12 residues. Germline V gives CDR1 SNHLY, CDR2 FYNNEI. The CDR3: CASSVVNQPQHF. CDR3 bases: TGTGCCAGCAGTGTTGTCAATCAGCCCCAGCATTTT.

V and J are TRBV19 and TRBJ2-4, with 10 nucleotides matching TRBD2. Trimming took 3 bases from V and 0 from J; bases not matched to a gene: 8. CDR1 LNHDA and CDR2 SQIVND come from the germline V gene (reference sequence). The CDR3 length is 18 residues. As DNA, the CDR3 is TGTGCCAGTAGTATTATCGAAGCGGGGGGGCTAGCCAAAAACATTCAGTACTTC. Translation gives CASSIIEAGGLAKNIQYF.

This clone was counted only a few times. The junction departs from germline at one end; a sequencing error may be responsible. The J gene is TRBJ2-1, the V gene TRBV7-7; the match to TRBD1 covers 9 bases. Looked up from germline, CDR1 is SSHAT and CDR2 is FNYEAQ (reference sequence). CDR3 length: 15 amino acids. Here the CDR3 reads CASSLGTGNHNEQFF. DNA for the CDR3: TGTGCTAGCAGCTTAGGGACAGGGAATCACAATGAGCAGTTCTTC. Complete variable domain (other parts from reference TRBV7-7 and TRBJ2-1): GAGVSQSPRYKVTKRGQDVTLRCDPISSHATLYWYQQALGQGPEFLTYFNYEAQPDKSGLPSDRFSAERPEGSISTLTIQRTEQRDSAMYRCASSLGTGNHNEQFFGPGTRLTVL.

This clone has just a few counts. This chain links TRBV9 with TRBJ2-3; the D gene is possibly TRBD1 (6 bases). Trimming took off 2 bases at V and 6 bases at J, with 10 bases between the two ends. This CDR3 has 13 residues. Looked up from germline, CDR1 is SGDLS and CDR2 is YYNGEE. CDR3 in amino acids: CASSVDQGDTQYF. The CDR3 bases are TGTGCCAGCAGCGTGGATCAGGGGGATACGCAGTATTTT.

V gene TRBV19 combines with J gene TRBJ2-7; 10 nucleotides align to TRBD1. Germline V gene sequence: CDR1 LNHDA, CDR2 SQIVND (reference sequence). The CDR3 totals 13 residues. Germline trimming cut 6 bases from V and 6 bases from J; bases unmatched to any gene: 5. CDR3 sequence: CASSSGQGSEQYF. CDR3 sequence (DNA): TGTGCCAGTAGCTCGGGACAGGGGAGCGAGCAGTACTTC.

This clone appeared a single time. This rearrangement joins TRBV18 to TRBJ2-2; TRBD1 matches at 7 bases. With 6 bases clipped from V and 0 bases from J, the junction kept 4 bases outside the gene matches. The CDR3 runs 15 residues. CDR1 and CDR2 from the germline V gene are KGHSH and LQKENI. The CDR3 sequence is CASSLGQTNTGELFF. CDR3 DNA sequence: TGTGCCAGCTCCCTGGGACAGACGAACACCGGGGAGCTGTTTTTT.

This clone was picked up a small number of times. The V and J genes are TRBV28 and TRBJ1-1; a possible D gene is TRBD1 (6 bases). The CDR3 length is 17 residues. Germline values: CDR1 MDHEN, CDR2 SYDVKM. The ends were cut back, 8 bases at V and 5 bases at J, with 27 bases in the middle. The CDR3 sequence: CASPPTRGFGFGTEAFF. The DNA for the CDR3 is TGTGCCAGCCCACCGACCAGGGGATTCGGATTTGGGACTGAAGCTTTCTTT.